This TCR beta chain comes out of a study of blood T cell repertoires in COVID-19. Across the whole study: COVID-19 samples from acute and convalescent phases originated in the United States, Italy and Spain. Sample material is recorded as cDNA or gDNA derived from T cells, B-cell-depleted T cells, or PBMCs.

The CDR3 has 15 amino acids. Germline V gene lookup returns CDR1 SGHRS and CDR2 YFSETQ. Trimming stripped 0 bases from V and 4 bases from J, with 13 bases between. This table comes from immunoSEQ multiplex PCR, and its TCRdb copy is limited to in-frame clones, with some not included. The sample holds 300,000 to 350,000 clones, around nine tenths seen once. Participant reports of clinical history set cohort assignment. In Cohort 3, a recovered donor had either two negative PCRs, clearance, or symptom resolution. The sequence was obtained from a man aged 25 to 40 who had recovered from COVID-19. The chain has TRBV5-1 and TRBJ2-5, with TRBD2 as a possible D gene (6 bases). The sequenced sample consisted of PBMCs or T cells enriched from blood (not recorded which). CDR3 residues: CASSLVGSGAETQYF. The CDR3 nucleotides read TGCGCCAGCAGCTTGGTCGGGAGTGGGGCAGAGACCCAGTACTTC.